This T cell receptor beta chain stems from a study of shared clonotypes between healthy human individuals. Study-level information: Two female and a few male donors aged 18 to 49 were enrolled. Notes on the study in general: Across subsets, estimated richness was generally greater for naive than for memory populations.

The DNA input per sorted-subset replicate PCR was roughly 210 ng, corresponding to 30,000 or so T cell genomes. Method: immunoSEQ multiplex PCR; TCRdb's copy keeps in-frame clones and lacks some. The sample carries around 1.1 million clones, 77% recorded once. V lost 5 bases and J lost 5, with 22 bases in between. Looked up from germline, CDR1 is SGHVS and CDR2 is FQNEAQ. This CDR3 region has 16 residues. As to this clone: No antigen is known for it.

The rearrangement uses TRBV7-8 and TRBJ2-7, with D maybe TRBD1 (5 bases). Sequencing was performed on memory CD4+ T cells from PBMCs. Subset indicated: CD45RA-negative fraction. The TCR comes from a man aged 18 to 30 in good health. Some clones in this sample may be carry-over from other donors' samples. The CDR3 is CASSPSAASWGHEQYF. The CDR3 DNA is TGTGCCAGCAGCCCGTCGGCGGCTAGTTGGGGCCACGAGCAGTACTTC.